The present entry profiles one TCR beta chain with its context. Its antigen is still unknown. No per-base quality is available; no much larger clone lies one base away. Sorted unstimulated T cells, along with proliferating T cells recovered from mixed lymphocyte reactions, underwent TCRbeta CDR3 sequencing. Fresh whole blood from about ten HLA-typed healthy donors served as the source for isolating PBMCs. The sample comes from a study of siplizumab effects on memory and regulatory T cells (dated by TCRdb to 2018 to 2020). With respect to the entire study: The effect of the anti-CD2 antibody siplizumab on alloreactive T-cell subsets was examined in allogeneic mixed lymphocyte reactions constructed from human PBMCs.

General conclusions and limits of the study: Unstimulated naive T cells appeared to be more diverse than memory T cells, and naive cells seemed to make a substantial contribution to the alloresponse. A naive or memory phenotype could not be assigned to roughly 75-95% of proliferating CD4+ or CD8+ clones. Because sequences below about 10^-5 frequency were poorly captured, only a minor fraction of alloreactive clones could be mapped to unstimulated subsets. The cumulative frequency of alloreactive sequences that could be traced back to unstimulated CD4+ memory T cells was significantly reduced by siplizumab. Of the alloreactive CD4+ clones that could be mapped, the Treg-derived share averaged approximately 67% with siplizumab compared with around 27% in control reactions. No functional confirmation was obtained for the suppressive function of proliferating Tregs from siplizumab cultures.

V and J are trimmed by 7 bases and 2 bases, and the gene matches miss 6 bases of the junction. Via the germline V gene, CDR1 is SNHLY and CDR2 FYNNEI. The cysteine opens and the phenylalanine closes a CDR3 of 14 amino acids. The DNA shown is the 42-base CDR3, in frame from base 1. The library was made by the immunoSEQ multiplex PCR assay. Each sample had some 96,000 TCR templates assayed by the deep sequencing platform. Genomic DNA extracted from sorted T cells was used for TCRbeta CDR3 sequencing. The paper's processing steps were these. The R programming language was used for clonal analysis of the TCRbeta CDR3 data. Unstimulated samples were compared with post-reaction CFSE-low samples to define alloreactive CD4+ and CD8+ clones. Regulatory or non-regulatory origin was assigned to alloreactive CD4+ clones by matching of sequences to sorted unstimulated Treg and non-Treg repertoires. This immuneACCESS table, as held by TCRdb, lists in-frame sequences with V and J called but not all clones. Of the missing ones, under half trace to an unresolved V gene in checked studies; the others have no known cause. V, J and clone size derive from that table, while D and trimming were established from the DNA sequence. This sample comprises around 72,000 clones, roughly nine tenths of them detected only once. Over 25% of the sample is held by the ten biggest clonotypes.

The clonotype comes from a human donor in good health. Recombination linked TRBV2 to TRBJ1-2; the junction holds 8 bases that match TRBD1. Sequenced sample: CD8+ T cells sorted from blood. The nucleotide sequence reads as follows: TGTGCCAGCACAGGGGGCCAGATAAACTATGGCTACACCTTC. It is translated as CASTGGQINYGYTF.